This is a list of T cell receptor beta chains from one sample in a study of cytomegalovirus exposure and HLA in healthy donors. TCRdb's copy holds only in-frame clones and misses some; the assay was immunoSEQ multiplex PCR. The table lists 68,000 or so clones, 80% of them singletons. Material: PBMCs. Receptor source: a young woman in good health and CMV-seronegative. Each CDR3 is given with its conserved first and last residue. The D gene is left open where the match is weak. A row's size may be missing; if present it is once, few, many or a size class.

TGCAGCGTTGAAGACCCGGACAGGGCGGATGAAAAACTGTTTTTT CSVEDPDRADEKLFF TRBJ1-4 TRBV29-1 TRBD1 .
TGCGCCAGCAGTCCAGCGGGTAGCGTGAGCGCAGATACGCAGTATTTT CASSPAGSVSADTQYF TRBJ2-3 TRBV10-1 . .
TGTGCCAGCAGCTCCACGCCGGGACAGGGGATTCGCGAGCAGTACTTC CASSSTPGQGIREQYF TRBJ2-7 TRBV7-8 TRBD1 once
TGTGCCAGCAGTGAAAGGGGGCGCGTTGGCTACACCTTC CASSERGRVGYTF TRBJ1-2 TRBV25-1 TRBD1 .
TGTGCCTGGAGGCGACAGGGTCCCTACAATGAGCAGTTCTTC CAWRRQGPYNEQFF TRBJ2-1 TRBV30 TRBD1 .
TGTGCCAGCAGTGAAGATCAGGGTCTTCCCTACGAGCAGTACTTC CASSEDQGLPYEQYF TRBJ2-7 TRBV6-1 . .
TGCAGCGTTCGGTTCGGGAGCAATGAGCAGTTCTTC CSVRFGSNEQFF TRBJ2-1 TRBV29-1 . .
TGTGCCAGCAGCCCCACTTGGAGTGCGGGGCCCTACAATGAGCAGTTCTTC CASSPTWSAGPYNEQFF TRBJ2-1 TRBV7-8 . .
TGTGCCTGGAAAAGGGACAGCCACATAACTAGCACAGATACGCAGTATTTT CAWKRDSHITSTDTQYF TRBJ2-3 TRBV30 TRBD1 .
TGTGCCAGCAGCTTAGGGGGCTTGGAGACCCAGTACTTC CASSLGGLETQYF TRBJ2-5 TRBV7-9 . once
TGCGCCAGCAGGGAGGCGGGACAGGGGGACCCTCGTAGGACTGAAGCTTTCTTT CASREAGQGDPRRTEAFF TRBJ1-1 TRBV10-1 TRBD1 .
TGCGCCAGCAGTGACCCCAGGATAAACACAGATACGCAGTATTTT CASSDPRINTDTQYF TRBJ2-3 TRBV10-2 . .
TGTGCCTGGAGGGTGGGTAGCGGCGACGAGCAGTACTTC CAWRVGSGDEQYF TRBJ2-7 TRBV30 . .
TGTGCCACCAGCATCTGGACAGGGGGTGGCTACACCTTC CATSIWTGGGYTF TRBJ1-2 TRBV15 TRBD1 .
TGTGCCAGCAGCCCAGCCCCTGCCAGGGGACCCTCCTACGAGCAGTACTTC CASSPAPARGPSYEQYF TRBJ2-7 TRBV7-2 . .
TGTGCCAGCAGCTTAACTACAGGCGCGAACACTGAAGCTTTCTTT CASSLTTGANTEAFF TRBJ1-1 TRBV7-2 . .
TGTGCCAGCAGCTTGGGACAGACCTCCTACGAGCAGTACTTC CASSLGQTSYEQYF TRBJ2-7 TRBV7-8 TRBD1 .
TGTGCCAGCAGCACAGGTTTCAGGGGGCAAGGAGATACGCAGTATTTT CASSTGFRGQGDTQYF TRBJ2-3 TRBV11-2 TRBD1 .
TGTGCCAGCACCCAAGGGAGCGGGCAAGTAAGTCGCGAGCAGTACTTC CASTQGSGQVSREQYF TRBJ2-7 TRBV6-6 . once
TGTGCCAGCAGCATCGGACAGGGGGCGTTTGAGCAGTACTTC CASSIGQGAFEQYF TRBJ2-7 TRBV7-9 TRBD1 .
TGCAGCGTGGCCGGGAGCGGGGGTCGGTACTATGGCTACACCTTC CSVAGSGGRYYGYTF TRBJ1-2 TRBV29-1 . .
TGCAGCGTTGAAGGTGGGACTACCTACGAGCAGTACTTC CSVEGGTTYEQYF TRBJ2-7 TRBV29-1 TRBD2 few
TGTGCCAGCAGCGTAGCCCCGAGGATAGGAACTGAAGCTTTCTTT CASSVAPRIGTEAFF TRBJ1-1 TRBV9 . .
TGTGCCAGCAGCTCCCGACAGGAGCTGGGTACCGGGGAGCTGTTTTTT CASSSRQELGTGELFF TRBJ2-2 TRBV5-4 . once
TGCGCCAGCAGCCAAGTGGGTAGCGGGATCTCTCAAGAGACCCAGTACTTC CASSQVGSGISQETQYF TRBJ2-5 TRBV4-3 TRBD2 .
TGTGCCAGCTGGGGACAGATGTTACCCTACGAGCAGTACTTC CASWGQMLPYEQYF TRBJ2-7 TRBV5-8 TRBD1 .
TGTGCCAGCAGCCCGGAGACCGGGACAGAGAACACTGAAGCTTTCTTT CASSPETGTENTEAFF TRBJ1-1 TRBV11-2 TRBD1 .
TGTGCCATCAGTGAGTTTAGCTATGGCTACACCTTC CAISEFSYGYTF TRBJ1-2 TRBV10-3 . few
TGTGCCAGCAGCTTAGGTCCGGGAGAAGCTTTCTTT CASSLGPGEAFF TRBJ1-1 TRBV7-9 . .
TGTGCCAGCAGCCAAGCAGGGGGTGGGGAAAAACTGTTTTTT CASSQAGGGEKLFF TRBJ1-4 TRBV7-8 TRBD1 .
TGTGCCAGCAGTCTAGCGGGATCCTACGAGCAGTACTTC CASSLAGSYEQYF TRBJ2-7 TRBV25-1 TRBD2 .
TGTGCCAGCAACAGTGGGACAGGACTTTACGAGCAGTACTTC CASNSGTGLYEQYF TRBJ2-7 TRBV28 TRBD1 .
TGTGCCAGCAGCTTCAAGGGGGCGGGCTATGGCTACACCTTC CASSFKGAGYGYTF TRBJ1-2 TRBV5-4 TRBD1 .
TGTGCCAGCAGTTACAGCTACGAGCAGTACTTC CASSYSYEQYF TRBJ2-7 TRBV2 . .
TGTGCCTGGAGGCGGGGCAGTCAACTCTACGAGCAGTACTTC CAWRRGSQLYEQYF TRBJ2-7 TRBV30 . .
TGCAGCGTTGAAAACCAGGGGTCCGGGGAGCTGTTTTTT CSVENQGSGELFF TRBJ2-2 TRBV29-1 . .
TGTGCCAGCAGTTACTCAACTACAGGGGACGAGCAGTACTTC CASSYSTTGDEQYF TRBJ2-7 TRBV6-5 TRBD1 .
TGTGCCACTGACACGAGCTCCTACAATGAGCAGTTCTTC CATDTSSYNEQFF TRBJ2-1 TRBV6-1 . .
TGTGCCTGGAGTCTAGCGGGAGCCACAGATACGCAGTATTTT CAWSLAGATDTQYF TRBJ2-3 TRBV30 TRBD2 .
TGTGCCAGCAGCTTGGGGTCTCGGGGGGGACTTGGTGAAGCTTTCTTT CASSLGSRGGLGEAFF TRBJ1-1 TRBV5-8 . .
TGTGCCAGCAGCTTAGTCGACACAGGGCGATATGGCTACACCTTC CASSLVDTGRYGYTF TRBJ1-2 TRBV13 . .
TGTGCCTGGACTGGACTAGCGGGAGGTGAGCAGTTCTTC CAWTGLAGGEQFF TRBJ2-1 TRBV30 TRBD2 .
TGTGCCAGCAGTGAAGTAGTCTCTAAAGAGACCCAGTACTTC CASSEVVSKETQYF TRBJ2-5 TRBV6-1 . .
TGTGCCAGCAGCTCCGGACCGGGACAACTGAACACTGAAGCTTTCTTT CASSSGPGQLNTEAFF TRBJ1-1 TRBV5-4 . .
TGTGCCTGGAGTGGAGGGGACAGGGGGAATGCGGTTAATGAAAAACTGTTTTTT CAWSGGDRGNAVNEKLFF TRBJ1-4 TRBV30 TRBD1 .
TGTGCCAGTACCCTGAAGGGACAGGCGTATAATTCACCCCTCCACTTT CASTLKGQAYNSPLHF TRBJ1-6 TRBV19 TRBD1 .
TGTGCCAGCAGGCCACAGAGTACCTACGAGCAGTACTTC CASRPQSTYEQYF TRBJ2-7 TRBV27 . .
TGTGCCTGGAGTGCACAGGGGGCAGGGGAGCTGTTTTTT CAWSAQGAGELFF TRBJ2-2 TRBV30 TRBD1 .
TGTGCCAGCAGCGAACAGGGGTTGGCCCACGAGCAGTACTTC CASSEQGLAHEQYF TRBJ2-7 TRBV28 TRBD1 .
TGCAGCGTTGTTCTAGCGGGGGGCCCGGATGAGCAGTTCTTC CSVVLAGGPDEQFF TRBJ2-1 TRBV29-1 TRBD2 .
TGTGCCAGCAGCCAAGATCCGGGACAGGGGAACACTGAAGCTTTCTTT CASSQDPGQGNTEAFF TRBJ1-1 TRBV14 TRBD1 few
TGTGCCTGGAGTCCCCCCGGGACAGGGAACTATGGCTACACCTTC CAWSPPGTGNYGYTF TRBJ1-2 TRBV30 TRBD1 .
TGTGCCAGCAGCTGGGGACAGGGAGACTATGGCTACACCTTC CASSWGQGDYGYTF TRBJ1-2 TRBV7-2 TRBD1 .